Sequencing of this T cell receptor (beta chain) was carried out in a study of cytomegalovirus exposure and HLA in healthy donors. General observations from the study: Among TCR beta chains, those listed as cytomegalovirus-associated numbered under 200.

Note on this clone: As yet, its antigen is unknown.

The assay was immunoSEQ multiplex PCR, and TCRdb's table has in-frame clones only and misses some. The table lists a few hundred thousand clones, 80% to 90% of them singletons, with about 0.8% in the top ten. The sequencing sample was made of PBMCs. The receptor was isolated from a woman aged 18-29 years in good health and CMV-seronegative.

The CDR3 is CASSFQDWGEQFF. Here the CDR3 DNA reads TGTGCCAGCAGCTTTCAGGACTGGGGTGAGCAGTTCTTC. V usage is TRBV7-6 and J usage is TRBJ2-1; maybe TRBD2 (5 bases). Germline V lookup: CDR1 SGHVS, CDR2 FNYEAQ. Trimming took 3 bases from V and 9 from J, leaving 12 bases between them. The CDR3 extends over 13 amino acids. The full variable domain, with the rest looked up from reference TRBV7-6 and TRBJ2-1, is GAGVSQSPRYKVTKRGQDVALRCDPISGHVSLYWYRQALGQGPEFLTYFNYEAQQDKSGLPNDRFSAERPEGSISTLTIQRTEQRDSAMYRCASSFQDWGEQFFGPGTRLTVL.